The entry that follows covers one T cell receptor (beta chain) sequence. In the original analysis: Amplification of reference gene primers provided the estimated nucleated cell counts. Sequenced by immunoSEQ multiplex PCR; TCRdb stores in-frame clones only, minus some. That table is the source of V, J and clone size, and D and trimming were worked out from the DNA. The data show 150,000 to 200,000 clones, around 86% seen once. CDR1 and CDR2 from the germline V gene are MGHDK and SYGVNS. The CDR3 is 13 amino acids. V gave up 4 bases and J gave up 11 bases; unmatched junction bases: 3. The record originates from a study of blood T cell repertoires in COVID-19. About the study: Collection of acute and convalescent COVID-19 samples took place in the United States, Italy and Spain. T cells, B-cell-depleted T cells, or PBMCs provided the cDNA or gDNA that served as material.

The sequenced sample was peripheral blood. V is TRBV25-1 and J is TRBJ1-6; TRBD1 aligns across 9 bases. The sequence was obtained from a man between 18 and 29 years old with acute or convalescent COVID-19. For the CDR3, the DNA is TGTGCCAGCAGTGCCACAGGGGGCCCACCCCTCCACTTT. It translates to CASSATGGPPLHF.